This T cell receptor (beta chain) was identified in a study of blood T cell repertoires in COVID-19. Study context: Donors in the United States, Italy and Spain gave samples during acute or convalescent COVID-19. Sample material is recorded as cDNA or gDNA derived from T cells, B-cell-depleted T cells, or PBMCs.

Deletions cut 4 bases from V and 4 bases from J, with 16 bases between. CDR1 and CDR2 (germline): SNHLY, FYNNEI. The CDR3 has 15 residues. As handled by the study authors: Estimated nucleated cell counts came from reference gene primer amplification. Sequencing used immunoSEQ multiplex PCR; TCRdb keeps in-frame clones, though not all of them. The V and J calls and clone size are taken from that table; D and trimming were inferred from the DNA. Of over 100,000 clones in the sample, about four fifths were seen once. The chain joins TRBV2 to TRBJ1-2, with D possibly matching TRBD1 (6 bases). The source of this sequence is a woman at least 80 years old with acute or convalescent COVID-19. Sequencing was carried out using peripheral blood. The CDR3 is CASSGPGQIPYGYTF. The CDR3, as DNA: TGTGCCAGCAGTGGTCCTGGACAGATACCCTATGGCTACACCTTC.